Below are 8 T cell receptor beta chains sequenced from a single sample in a study of T cell responses to AZD1222 COVID-19 vaccine. The protocol was immunoSEQ multiplex PCR, while the TCRdb copy is restricted to in-frame clones and leaves out a portion. The data contain some 97,000 clones, 85% to 90% of them singletons. The specimen was peripheral blood, collected on day 0 of AZD1222 vaccination. The receptors originated from an adult in good health.

This clone was picked up one time. The chain links TRBV7-2 to TRBJ2-7; TRBD1 is a possible D gene (5 bases). The CDR3 has 13 amino acids. Germline-derived CDR1 and CDR2 are SGHTA and FQGNSA. V was cut by 6 bases and J by 2 bases, with 11 bases left in between. The chain's CDR3 is CASSTGRAYEQYF. The CDR3 DNA is TGTGCCAGCAGTACCGGCAGGGCCTACGAGCAGTACTTC.

This clone was observed a few times. Here the CDR3 reads CASTASGFDIEQFF. As DNA, the CDR3 is TGCGCCAGCACCGCTAGCGGGTTCGATATTGAGCAGTTCTTC. The V and J genes are TRBV5-1 and TRBJ2-1, with TRBD2 matching 8 bases. V shed 6 bases, J shed 9 bases, and the junction held 11 bases outside the gene matches. The CDR3 sequence is 14 residues long. Germline-derived CDR1 and CDR2 are SGHRS and YFSETQ.

The J gene is TRBJ2-3, the V gene TRBV7-3, with 9 bases lining up with TRBD1. V lost 6 bases and J lost 5; bases outside the gene matches: 9. The CDR3 covers 15 residues. Germline V gene sequence: CDR1 SGHTA, CDR2 FQGTGA. CDR3 region: CASRRTGGLGDTQYF. Here the CDR3 DNA reads TGTGCCAGCAGACGCACAGGGGGCTTGGGAGATACGCAGTATTTT.

The chain carries TRBV5-1 and TRBJ1-2; 7 bases are shared with TRBD1. Germline assignment: CDR1 SGHRS and CDR2 YFSETQ. The ends lost 4 bases at V and 2 bases at J; junction bases unmatched: 11. This CDR3 is 16 amino acids long. CDR3 loop: CASSDDRASINYGYTF. In DNA, the CDR3 is TGCGCCAGCAGCGATGACAGGGCCAGTATCAACTATGGCTACACCTTC.

V and J are TRBV2 and TRBJ1-4, with 9 positions matching TRBD1. Germline CDR1 SNHLY, CDR2 FYNNEI. The CDR3 is 15 amino acids. The V gene end was trimmed by 7 bases and the J gene end by 5 bases; junction bases not matched to a gene: 8. CDR3 nucleotide sequence: TGTGCCAGCACCCCGCAAGGACAGGGGAATGAAAAACTGTTTTTT. It specifies CASTPQGQGNEKLFF. Filled out from reference TRBV2 and TRBJ1-4, the complete variable domain reads EPEVTQTPSHQVTQMGQEVILRCVPISNHLYFYWYRQILGQKVEFLVSFYNNEISEKSEIFDDQFSVERPDGSNFTLKIRSTKLEDSAMYFCASTPQGQGNEKLFFGSGTQLSVL.

This clone was observed a single time. The J gene is TRBJ2-5, the V gene TRBV19, with TRBD2 matching 13 bases. The CDR3 has 15 residues. Trimming removed 4 bases from V and 3 bases from J; junction bases left unmatched: 2. CDR1 LNHDA and CDR2 SQIVND come from the germline V gene (reference sequence). CDR3 nucleotide sequence: TGTGCCAGTAGTAAAGGACTAGCGGGGGAAGAGACCCAGTACTTC. Protein product: CASSKGLAGEETQYF.

The V gene is TRBV3-1 (or the pseudogene TRBV3-2), the J gene TRBJ2-7, with D perhaps TRBD2 (6 bases). Trimming removed 4 bases at V and 3 bases at J, with 10 bases between. Germline V lookup: CDR1 LGHDT, CDR2 YNNKEL (reference sequence). There are 13 residues in the CDR3. CDR3 amino acids: CASSRLDNYEQYF. Written as DNA, the CDR3 is TGTGCCAGCAGCCGACTAGACAACTACGAGCAGTACTTC.

The chain is built from TRBV12-3 or TRBV12-4 and TRBJ2-3; D is ambiguous. The CDR3 length is 13 residues. V lost 8 bases to trimming and J lost 5 bases, with 14 bases between them. The CDR3 is CASGNPQGDTQYF. As DNA, the CDR3 is TGTGCCAGCGGGAACCCTCAAGGAGATACGCAGTATTTT.